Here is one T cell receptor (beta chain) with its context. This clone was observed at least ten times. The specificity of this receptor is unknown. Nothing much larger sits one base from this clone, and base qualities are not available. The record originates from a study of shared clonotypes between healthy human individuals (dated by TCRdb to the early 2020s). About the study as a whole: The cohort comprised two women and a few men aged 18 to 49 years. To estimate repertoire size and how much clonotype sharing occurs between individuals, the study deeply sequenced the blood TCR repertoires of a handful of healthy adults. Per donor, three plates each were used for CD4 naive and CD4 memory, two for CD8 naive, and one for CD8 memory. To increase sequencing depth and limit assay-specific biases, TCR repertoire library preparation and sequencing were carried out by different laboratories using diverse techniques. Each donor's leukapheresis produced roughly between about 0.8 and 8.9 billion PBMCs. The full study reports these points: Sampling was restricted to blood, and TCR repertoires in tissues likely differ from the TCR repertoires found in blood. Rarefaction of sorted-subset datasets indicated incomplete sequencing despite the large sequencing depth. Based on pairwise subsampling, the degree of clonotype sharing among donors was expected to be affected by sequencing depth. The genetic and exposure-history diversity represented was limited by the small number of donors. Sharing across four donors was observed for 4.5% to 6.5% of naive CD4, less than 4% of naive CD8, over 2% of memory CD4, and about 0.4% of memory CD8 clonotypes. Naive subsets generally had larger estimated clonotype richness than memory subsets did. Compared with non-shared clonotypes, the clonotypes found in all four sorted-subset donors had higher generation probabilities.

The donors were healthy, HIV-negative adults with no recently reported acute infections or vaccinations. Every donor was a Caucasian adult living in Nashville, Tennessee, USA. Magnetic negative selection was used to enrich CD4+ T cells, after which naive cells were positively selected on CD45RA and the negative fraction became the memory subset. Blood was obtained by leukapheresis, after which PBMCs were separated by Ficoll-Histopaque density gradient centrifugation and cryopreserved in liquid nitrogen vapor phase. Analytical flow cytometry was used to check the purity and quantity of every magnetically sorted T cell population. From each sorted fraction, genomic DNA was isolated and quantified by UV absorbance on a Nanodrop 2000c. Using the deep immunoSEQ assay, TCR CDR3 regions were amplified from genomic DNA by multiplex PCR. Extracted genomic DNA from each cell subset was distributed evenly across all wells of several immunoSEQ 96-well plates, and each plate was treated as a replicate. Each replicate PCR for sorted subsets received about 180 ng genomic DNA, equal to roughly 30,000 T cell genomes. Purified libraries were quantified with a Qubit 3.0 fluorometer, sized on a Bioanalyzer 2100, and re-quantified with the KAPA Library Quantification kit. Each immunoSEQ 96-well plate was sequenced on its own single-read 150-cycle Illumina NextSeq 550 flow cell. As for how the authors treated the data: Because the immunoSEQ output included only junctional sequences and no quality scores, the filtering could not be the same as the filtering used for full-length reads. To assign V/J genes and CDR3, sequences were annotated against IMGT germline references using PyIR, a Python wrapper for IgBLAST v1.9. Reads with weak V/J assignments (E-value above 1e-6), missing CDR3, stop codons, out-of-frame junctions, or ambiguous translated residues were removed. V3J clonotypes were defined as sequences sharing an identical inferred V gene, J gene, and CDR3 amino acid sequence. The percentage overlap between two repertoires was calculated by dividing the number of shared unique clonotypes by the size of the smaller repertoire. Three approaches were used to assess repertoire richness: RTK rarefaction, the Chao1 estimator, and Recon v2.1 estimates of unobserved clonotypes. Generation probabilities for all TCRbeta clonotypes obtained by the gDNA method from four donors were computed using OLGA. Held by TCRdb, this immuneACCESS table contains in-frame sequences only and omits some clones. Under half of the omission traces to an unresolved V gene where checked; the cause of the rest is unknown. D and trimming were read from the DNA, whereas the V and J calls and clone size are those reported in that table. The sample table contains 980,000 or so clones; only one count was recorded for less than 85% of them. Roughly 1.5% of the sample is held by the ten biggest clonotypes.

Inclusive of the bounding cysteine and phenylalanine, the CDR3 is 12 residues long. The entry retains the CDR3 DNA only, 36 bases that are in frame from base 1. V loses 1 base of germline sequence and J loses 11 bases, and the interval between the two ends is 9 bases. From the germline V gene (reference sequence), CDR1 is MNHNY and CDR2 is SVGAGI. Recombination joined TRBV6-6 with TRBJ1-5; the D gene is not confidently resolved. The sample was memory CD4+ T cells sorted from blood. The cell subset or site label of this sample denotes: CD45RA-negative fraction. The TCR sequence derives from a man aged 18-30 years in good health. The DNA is TGTGCCAGCAGTTACTTGGTAGAGTCCCAGCATTTT. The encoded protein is CASSYLVESQHF.